The rows below give T cell receptor beta chains drawn from one sample of a study of blood T cell repertoires in COVID-19. The repertoire was sequenced with immunoSEQ multiplex PCR; TCRdb's copy has only in-frame clones and lacks some. In the table there are 55,000 to 70,000 clones, about 80% of which are singletons. The sequenced sample consisted of peripheral blood. The receptors stem from an older woman with acute or convalescent COVID-19. CDR3s include the opening cysteine and the closing phenylalanine or tryptophan. Fields, in order: V gene, CDR3 protein.

TRBV7-9 | CASSLVVAAGANVLTF
TRBV14 | CASSHLTGGNGPLHF
TRBV2 | CASSDPLEQYF
TRBV5-4 | CASSLFSGGQKNIQYF
TRBV19 | CASSIEPGQKNSPLHF
TRBV7-9 | CASGQANTGELFF
TRBV7-9 | CASSEGVAYEQYF
TRBV15 | CATSRDGAGTGKRPQHF
TRBV10-3 | CAISGDRGNTEAFF
TRBV11-2 | CASRKGQVEETQYF
TRBV11-3 | CASSPMRAPYEQYF
TRBV6-2/TRBV6-3 | CASSYRQGLPDTQYF
TRBV19 | CAPEASPQSQHF
TRBV30 | CAWATGGLGYTF
TRBV29-1 | CSVSTGATGELFF
TRBV2 | CASSEDRLGGTIYF
TRBV27 | CASSLYRGSYNEQFF
TRBV6-6 | CASSSGTGRPYEQYF
TRBV5-1 | CASSLTRGPSYEQYF
TRBV6-6 | CASSYRDRGYHNEQFF
TRBV10-1 | CASSGQGTSGGYTF
TRBV5-5 | CASSLHSNNEQFF
TRBV24-1 | CATSDPGGTRETQYF
TRBV18 | CASSPRLADTQYF
TRBV5-1 | CASRKYRGAVEKLFF
TRBV18 | CASSPGQGIIEQYF
TRBV6-2/TRBV6-3 | CASSLAGGIKTQYF
TRBV7-8 | CASSFPQGRNTEAFF
TRBV27 | CASSLLPGQGYNQPQHF
TRBV15 | CATSRGGTAPDEQYF
TRBV30 | CAWSVLDEQFF
TRBV5-1 | CASSLSRTGPTGELFF
TRBV5-6 | CASSYPGSHSGEAFF
TRBV10-1 | CASSRDLSSYNEQFF